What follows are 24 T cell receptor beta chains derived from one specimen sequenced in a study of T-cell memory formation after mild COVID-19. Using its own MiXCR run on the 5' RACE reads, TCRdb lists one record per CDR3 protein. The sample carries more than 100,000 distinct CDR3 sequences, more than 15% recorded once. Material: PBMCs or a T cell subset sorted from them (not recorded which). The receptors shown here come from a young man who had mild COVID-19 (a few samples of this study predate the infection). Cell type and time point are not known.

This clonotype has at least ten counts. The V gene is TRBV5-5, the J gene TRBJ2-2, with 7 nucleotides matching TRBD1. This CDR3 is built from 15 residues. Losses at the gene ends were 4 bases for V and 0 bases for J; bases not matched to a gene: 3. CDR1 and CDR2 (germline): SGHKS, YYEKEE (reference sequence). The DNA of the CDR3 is TGTGCCAGCAGCGACGACAGGGCGAACACCGGGGAGCTGTTTTTT. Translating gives CASSDDRANTGELFF.

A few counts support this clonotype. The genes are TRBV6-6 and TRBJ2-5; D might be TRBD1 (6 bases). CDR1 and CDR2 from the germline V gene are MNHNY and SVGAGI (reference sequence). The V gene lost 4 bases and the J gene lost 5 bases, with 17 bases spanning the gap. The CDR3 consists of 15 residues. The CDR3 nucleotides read TGTGCCAGCAGTTCCTACAGGGTCCGTGGGGAGACCCAGTACTTC. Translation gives CASSSYRVRGETQYF.

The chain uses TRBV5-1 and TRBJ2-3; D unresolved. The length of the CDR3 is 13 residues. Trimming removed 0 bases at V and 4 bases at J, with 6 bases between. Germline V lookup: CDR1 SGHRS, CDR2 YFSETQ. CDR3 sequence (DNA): TGCGCCAGCAGCTTGGGCAGCCCAGATACGCAGTATTTT. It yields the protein CASSLGSPDTQYF.

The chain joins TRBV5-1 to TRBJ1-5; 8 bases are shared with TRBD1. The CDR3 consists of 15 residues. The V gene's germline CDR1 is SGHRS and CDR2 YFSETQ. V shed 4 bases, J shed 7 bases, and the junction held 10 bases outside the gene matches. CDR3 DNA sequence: TGCGCCAGCAGCCCGGGACAGGCGATAGGGCAGCCCCAGCATTTT. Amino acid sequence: CASSPGQAIGQPQHF.

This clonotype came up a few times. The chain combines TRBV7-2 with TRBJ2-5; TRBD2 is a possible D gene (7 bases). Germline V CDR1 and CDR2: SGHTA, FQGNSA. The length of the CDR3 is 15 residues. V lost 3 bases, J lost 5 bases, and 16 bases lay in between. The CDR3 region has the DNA TGTGCCAGCAGCTTTTCCTGGGGGGGCGGTGAGACCCAGTACTTC. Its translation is CASSFSWGGGETQYF.

CDR3 loop: CASSLVAGRSTDTQYF. The CDR3 DNA reads TGCGCCAGCAGCTTGGTCGCCGGCAGGAGCACAGATACGCAGTATTTT. The V call is TRBV5-1, the J call TRBJ2-3; D is undetermined. This CDR3 spans 16 amino acids. From germline, CDR1 is SGHRS and CDR2 YFSETQ. Deletions cut 0 bases from V and 0 bases from J, with 11 bases between.

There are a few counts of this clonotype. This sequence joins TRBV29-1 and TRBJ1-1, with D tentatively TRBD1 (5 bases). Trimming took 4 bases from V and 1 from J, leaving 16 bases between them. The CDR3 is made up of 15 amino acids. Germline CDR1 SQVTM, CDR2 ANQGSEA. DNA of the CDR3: TGCAGCGTTGGGGGTTGGGCAGGGAAGAACACTGAAGCTTTCTTT. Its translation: CSVGGWAGKNTEAFF.

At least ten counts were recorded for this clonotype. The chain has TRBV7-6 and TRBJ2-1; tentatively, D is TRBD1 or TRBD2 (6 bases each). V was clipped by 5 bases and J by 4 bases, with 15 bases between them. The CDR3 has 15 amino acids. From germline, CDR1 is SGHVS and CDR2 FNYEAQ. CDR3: CASSPVGGRYNEQFF. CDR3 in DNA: TGTGCCAGCAGCCCCGTGGGGGGCCGATACAATGAGCAGTTCTTC.

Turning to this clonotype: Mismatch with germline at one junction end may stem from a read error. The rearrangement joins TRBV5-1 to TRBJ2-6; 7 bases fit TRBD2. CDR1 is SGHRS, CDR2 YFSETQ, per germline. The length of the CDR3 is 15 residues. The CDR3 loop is CACSLGGAGANVLTF. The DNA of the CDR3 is TGCGCCTGCAGCTTGGGAGGGGCTGGGGCCAACGTCCTGACTTTC. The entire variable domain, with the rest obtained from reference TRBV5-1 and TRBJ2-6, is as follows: KAGVTQTPRYLIKTRGQQVTLSCSPISGHRSVSWYQQTPGQGLQFLFEYFSETQRNKGNFPGRFSGRQFSNSRSEMNVSTLELGDSALYLCACSLGGAGANVLTFGAGSRLTVL.

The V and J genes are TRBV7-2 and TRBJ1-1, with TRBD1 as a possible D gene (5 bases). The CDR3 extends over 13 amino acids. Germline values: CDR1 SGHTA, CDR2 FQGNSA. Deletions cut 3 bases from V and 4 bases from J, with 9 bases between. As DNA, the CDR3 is TGTGCCAGCAGCTTTCGGGGGAGCACTGAAGCTTTCTTT. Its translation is CASSFRGSTEAFF.

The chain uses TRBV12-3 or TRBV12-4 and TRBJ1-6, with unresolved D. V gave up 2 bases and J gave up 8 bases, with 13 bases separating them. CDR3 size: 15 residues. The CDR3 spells CASSLIQIGDSPLHF. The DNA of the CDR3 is TGTGCCAGCAGTTTAATACAGATCGGTGATTCACCCCTCCACTTT.

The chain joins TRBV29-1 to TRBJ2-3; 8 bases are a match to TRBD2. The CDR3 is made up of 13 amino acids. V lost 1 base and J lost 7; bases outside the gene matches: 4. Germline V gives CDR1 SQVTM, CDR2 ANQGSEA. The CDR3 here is CSVEGTSKYTQYF. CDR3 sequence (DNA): TGCAGCGTTGAAGGGACTAGCAAATATACGCAGTATTTT.

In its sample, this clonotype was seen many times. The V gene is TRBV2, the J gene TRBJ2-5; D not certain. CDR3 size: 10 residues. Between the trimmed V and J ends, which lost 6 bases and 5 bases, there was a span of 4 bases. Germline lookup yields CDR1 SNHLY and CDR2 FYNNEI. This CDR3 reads CASSRETQYF. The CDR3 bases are TGTGCCAGCAGCCGGGAGACCCAGTACTTC.

CDR3 DNA: TGCGCCAGCAGCCAAGGGGGACACGGCACAGATACGCAGTATTTT. Translated, it gives CASSQGGHGTDTQYF. This rearrangement joins TRBV4-1 to TRBJ2-3, with a tentative D call TRBD1 (6 bases). Germline values: CDR1 MGHRA, CDR2 YSYEKL. Trimming took off 1 base at V and 1 base at J, with 9 bases between the two ends. This CDR3 has 15 residues.

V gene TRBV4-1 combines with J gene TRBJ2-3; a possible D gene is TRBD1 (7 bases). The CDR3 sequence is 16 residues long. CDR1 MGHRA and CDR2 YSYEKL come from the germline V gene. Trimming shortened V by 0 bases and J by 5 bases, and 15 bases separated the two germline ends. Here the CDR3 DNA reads TGCGCCAGCAGCCAAGAAAGGGCAGGGGGGATAGATACGCAGTATTTT. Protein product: CASSQERAGGIDTQYF.

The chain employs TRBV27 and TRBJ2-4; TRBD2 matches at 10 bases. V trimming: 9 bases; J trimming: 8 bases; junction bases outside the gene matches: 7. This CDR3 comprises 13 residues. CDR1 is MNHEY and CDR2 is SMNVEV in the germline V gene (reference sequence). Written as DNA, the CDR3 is TGTGCCAGTGCCGGGACTAGCGTAGACATTCAGTACTTC. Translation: CASAGTSVDIQYF.

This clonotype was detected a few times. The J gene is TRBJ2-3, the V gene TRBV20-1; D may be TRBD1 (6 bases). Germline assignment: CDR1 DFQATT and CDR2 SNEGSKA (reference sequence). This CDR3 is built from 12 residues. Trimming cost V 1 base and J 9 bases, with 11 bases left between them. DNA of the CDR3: TGCAGTGCTAGAGGGACAGAGAGAACGCAGTATTTT. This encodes CSARGTERTQYF.

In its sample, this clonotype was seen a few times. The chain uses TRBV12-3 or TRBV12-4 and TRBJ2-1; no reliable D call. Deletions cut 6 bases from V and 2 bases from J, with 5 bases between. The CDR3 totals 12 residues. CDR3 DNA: TGTGCCAGCAGCCGCCCCTACAATGAGCAGTTCTTC. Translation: CASSRPYNEQFF.

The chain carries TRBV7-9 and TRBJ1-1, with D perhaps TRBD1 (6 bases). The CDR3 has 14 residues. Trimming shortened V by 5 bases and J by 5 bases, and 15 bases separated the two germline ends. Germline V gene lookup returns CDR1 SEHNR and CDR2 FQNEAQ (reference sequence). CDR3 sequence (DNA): TGTGCCAGCAGCCCCCTCTGGGGGACAACTGAAGCTTTCTTT. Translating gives CASSPLWGTTEAFF.

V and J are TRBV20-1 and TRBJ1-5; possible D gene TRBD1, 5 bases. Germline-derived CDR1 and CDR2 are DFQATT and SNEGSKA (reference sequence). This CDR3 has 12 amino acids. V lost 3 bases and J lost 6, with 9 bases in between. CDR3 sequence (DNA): TGCAGTGCTAGGAGAGGGGCTCAGCCCCAGCATTTT. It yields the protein CSARRGAQPQHF.

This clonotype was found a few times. The CDR3 DNA is TGTGCCACCAGCAGAGTGGGGGTTTACGAGCAGTACTTC. Translation gives CATSRVGVYEQYF. J is TRBJ2-7 and V is TRBV15; either TRBD1 or TRBD2 may supply D (5 bases each). This CDR3 has 13 residues. CDR1 and CDR2 (germline): LNHNV, YYDKDF (reference sequence). The V end lost 1 base, the J end lost 4 bases, and 8 bases lay between the germline ends.

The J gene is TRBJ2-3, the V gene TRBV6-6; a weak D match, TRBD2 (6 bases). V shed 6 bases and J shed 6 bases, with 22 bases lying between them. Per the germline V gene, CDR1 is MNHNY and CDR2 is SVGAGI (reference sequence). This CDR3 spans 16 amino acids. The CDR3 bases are TGTGCCAGCAGGCTGGACTATCCCTCGGCAAGGGATACGCAGTATTTT. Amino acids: CASRLDYPSARDTQYF.

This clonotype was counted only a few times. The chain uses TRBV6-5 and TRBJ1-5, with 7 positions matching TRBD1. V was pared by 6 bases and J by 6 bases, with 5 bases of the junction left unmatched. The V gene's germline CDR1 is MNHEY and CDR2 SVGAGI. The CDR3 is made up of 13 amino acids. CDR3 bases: TGTGCCAGCAGACAGGGGCCTGGTCAGCCCCAGCATTTT. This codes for CASRQGPGQPQHF.

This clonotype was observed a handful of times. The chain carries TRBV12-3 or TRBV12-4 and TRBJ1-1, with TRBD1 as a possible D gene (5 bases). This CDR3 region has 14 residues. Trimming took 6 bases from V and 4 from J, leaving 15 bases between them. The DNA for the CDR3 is TGTGCCAGCAGCACCCAGGGTCCCAGCACTGAAGCTTTCTTT. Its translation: CASSTQGPSTEAFF.